This is a list of T cell receptor beta chains from one sample in a study of cytomegalovirus exposure and HLA in healthy donors. Sequencing was performed with immunoSEQ multiplex PCR; in TCRdb, only in-frame clones are kept and a portion is missing. This table has some 180,000 clones, about 89% appearing once. Sample: PBMCs. These receptors came from a man aged 30 to 39 in good health and CMV-seropositive. Both conserved end residues are part of each CDR3. A D gene is named only where the DNA matches it firmly. Expanded clones get a size class; other rows say once, few or many, or leave the size out.

v_call	d_call	j_call	clone_size	cdr3_aa	cdr3_nt
TRBV19	.	TRBJ1-5	.	CASSIRGPNQPQHF	TGTGCCAGTAGTATCCGAGGGCCCAATCAGCCCCAGCATTTT
TRBV2	.	TRBJ2-3	.	CASSGALGNTQYF	TGTGCCAGCAGTGGGGCCCTGGGGAATACGCAGTATTTT
TRBV7-6	.	TRBJ2-7	.	CASSSHSSYEQYF	TGTGCCAGCAGCTCCCACTCTTCCTACGAGCAGTACTTC
TRBV9	TRBD1	TRBJ1-1	.	CASSAPRTGENTEAFF	TGTGCCAGCAGCGCTCCGCGGACAGGCGAAAACACTGAAGCTTTCTTT
TRBV14	.	TRBJ2-5	.	CASSRWETQYF	TGTGCCAGCAGCCGGTGGGAGACCCAGTACTTC
TRBV13	.	TRBJ2-2	.	CASSPGLNTGELFF	TGTGCCAGCAGCCCCGGACTGAACACCGGGGAGCTGTTTTTT
TRBV28	TRBD2	TRBJ2-1	.	CASSLLAGAHNEQFF	TGTGCCAGCAGTTTATTGGCGGGAGCCCACAATGAGCAGTTCTTC
TRBV6-6	TRBD2	TRBJ2-7	.	CASSYPAGGTGEQYF	TGTGCCAGCAGTTACCCCGCGGGGGGCACGGGCGAGCAGTACTTC
TRBV5-4	.	TRBJ2-6	.	CASSLQGSGANVLTF	TGTGCCAGCAGCCTACAGGGTTCTGGGGCCAACGTCCTGACTTTC
TRBV30	.	TRBJ1-4	.	CACSAGSLGEKLFF	TGTGCCTGCTCGGCCGGGAGTCTTGGGGAAAAACTGTTTTTT
TRBV19	.	TRBJ1-3	.	CASSYRRSGNTIYF	TGTGCCAGTAGCTACAGGAGGTCTGGAAACACCATATATTTT
TRBV20-1	.	TRBJ2-1	once	CSARDGDEQFF	TGCAGTGCTAGAGATGGGGACGAGCAGTTCTTC
TRBV30	TRBD1	TRBJ2-6	.	CAWIKGGGAGANVLTF	TGTGCCTGGATAAAAGGGGGCGGTGCTGGGGCCAACGTCCTGACTTTC
TRBV5-1	.	TRBJ1-3	.	CASSLSSGNTIYF	TGCGCCAGCAGCTTAAGCTCTGGAAACACCATATATTTT
TRBV19	TRBD2	TRBJ2-1	.	CASSIIGPGLVNEQFF	TGTGCCAGTAGTATAATCGGTCCGGGACTAGTGAATGAGCAGTTCTTC
TRBV10-3	TRBD1	TRBJ2-7	.	CAIEAGQGSYEQYF	TGTGCCATCGAAGCGGGACAGGGGAGCTACGAGCAGTACTTC
TRBV11-2	.	TRBJ2-5	.	CASSLALGMEETQYF	TGTGCCAGCAGCTTAGCGCTGGGAATGGAAGAGACCCAGTACTTC
TRBV6-5	.	TRBJ1-1	.	CASSYREGTEAFF	TGTGCCAGCAGTTATCGGGAGGGTACTGAAGCTTTCTTT
TRBV5-6	.	TRBJ1-3	.	CASSLARSGNTIYF	TGTGCCAGCAGCTTGGCCCGGTCTGGAAACACCATATATTTT
TRBV20-1	.	TRBJ1-2	.	CSAGDGYTF	TGCAGTGCGGGGGATGGCTACACCTTC
TRBV11-2	.	TRBJ2-3	few	CASSLVANTDTQYF	TGTGCCAGCAGCTTAGTGGCGAATACGGATACGCAGTATTTT
TRBV5-1	.	TRBJ1-5	.	CASSLTGYSNQPQHF	TGCGCCAGCAGCTTAACAGGGTATAGTAATCAGCCCCAGCATTTT
TRBV9	.	TRBJ1-2	.	CASSPYAQGRNGYTF	TGTGCCAGCAGCCCGTACGCCCAGGGTAGGAATGGCTACACCTTC
TRBV27	TRBD1	TRBJ1-5	.	CASTPRGQVQPQHF	TGTGCCAGCACCCCCAGGGGGCAGGTTCAGCCCCAGCATTTT
TRBV5-1	.	TRBJ1-2	.	CASSWDSDRAYGYTF	TGCGCCAGCAGCTGGGACTCAGACCGGGCCTATGGCTACACCTTC
TRBV6-6	.	TRBJ1-3	.	CASSYSTISGNTIYF	TGTGCCAGCAGTTACTCGACTATCTCTGGAAACACCATATATTTT
TRBV6-5	.	TRBJ2-7	once	CASSYSQGSYEQYF	TGTGCCAGCAGTTACAGCCAGGGATCCTACGAGCAGTACTTC
TRBV7-9	.	TRBJ1-4	.	CASRQGGGDEKLFF	TGTGCCAGCAGGCAAGGGGGAGGTGATGAAAAACTGTTTTTT
TRBV7-9	.	TRBJ2-2	few	CASSLAENTGELFF	TGTGCCAGCAGCTTAGCGGAGAACACCGGGGAGCTGTTTTTT
TRBV14	.	TRBJ2-7	.	CASSQEDRPSYEQYF	TGTGCCAGCAGCCAGGAAGACAGGCCCTCCTACGAGCAGTACTTC
TRBV13	.	TRBJ2-4	once	CASSFALAKNIQYF	TGTGCCAGCAGCTTTGCCCTAGCCAAAAACATTCAGTACTTC
TRBV4-1	.	TRBJ2-1	.	CASSQLPGQYNEQFF	TGCGCCAGCAGCCAATTACCCGGACAGTACAATGAGCAGTTCTTC
TRBV6-1	TRBD1	TRBJ2-7	.	CASSDRQGVEQYF	TGTGCCAGCAGTGACCGACAGGGTGTCGAGCAGTACTTC
TRBV7-3	.	TRBJ2-3	.	CASSWSGGAPDTQYF	TGTGCCAGCAGCTGGAGTGGCGGTGCCCCAGATACGCAGTATTTT
TRBV7-7	.	TRBJ1-1	.	CASSTGPNTEAFF	TGTGCCAGCTCCACAGGTCCCAACACTGAAGCTTTCTTT
TRBV27	.	TRBJ2-7	.	CASSFWGNEQYF	TGTGCCAGCAGTTTTTGGGGAAACGAGCAGTACTTC
TRBV4-3	TRBD2	TRBJ2-1	.	CASSQAGLAGVKQFF	TGCGCCAGCAGCCAAGCGGGCTTGGCGGGGGTGAAGCAGTTCTTC
TRBV6-1	.	TRBJ2-3	.	CASSERGLRTKHTQYF	TGTGCCAGCAGTGAAAGAGGCCTCCGGACTAAGCATACGCAGTATTTT
TRBV28	.	TRBJ1-2	.	CASSSAAGYTF	TGTGCCAGCAGTTCGGCGGCGGGCTACACCTTC